This T cell receptor (beta chain) is from a study of identical twins. All of the donors were Caucasians in good health. TCRdb used MiXCR to reprocess the 5' RACE reads, holding one entry per CDR3 protein. The table shows some 440,000 distinct CDR3 sequences, with roughly 24% occurring only once. The CDR3 is made up of 12 amino acids. Trimming at V came to 6 bases and at J to 6 bases, leaving 1 base not matched to a gene. Germline V gene data show CDR1 as ENHRY and CDR2 as SYGVKD. This sample was shared with a second study, whose subject was T cells expressing NK-cell markers. That source notes: Underlying the TCR beta repertoires were sorted CD3+CD56+NKG2C+, CD3+CD56+NKG2C- and CD3+CD56-NKG2C+ T cells. Dominance of the CD3+CD56-NKG2C+ fraction by these clonotypes also held in several donors. Nothing established the HCMV specificity of expanded NKG2C+ T cell clones.

The V and J genes are TRBV10-3 and TRBJ1-4; 7 positions agree with TRBD1. Sequences were obtained from CD4+ T cells sorted from blood. The source is a woman between 18 and 29 years old in good health. The CDR3 spells CAISDRDEKLFF. The CDR3 DNA reads as TGTGCCATCAGCGACAGGGATGAAAAACTGTTTTTT.